The 4 T cell receptor beta chains reported below all come from one sample, sequenced in a study of blood T cell repertoires in COVID-19. TCRdb's copy holds only in-frame clones and misses some; the assay was immunoSEQ multiplex PCR. The repertoire has 150,000 to 200,000 clones, roughly 80% of them found once; the top ten carry 1.5% to 1.9%. Sequencing was carried out using peripheral blood. The receptor source for this set is a human donor in a cohort sampled during active COVID-19.

The chain carries TRBV7-2 and TRBJ2-7; 7 nucleotides agree with TRBD1. V lost 5 bases to trimming and J lost 2 bases; unmatched junction nucleotides: 6. CDR1 and CDR2 from the germline V gene are SGHTA and FQGNSA. The CDR3 runs to 14 residues. The CDR3 region is CASSQRQGPYEQYF. CDR3 coding DNA: TGTGCCAGCAGCCAAAGACAGGGTCCCTACGAGCAGTACTTC.

This clone was detected a few times. The chain couples TRBV11-1 to TRBJ1-1, with 7 bases matching TRBD1. Looked up from germline, CDR1 is SGHAT and CDR2 is FQDESV (reference sequence). Germline trimming cut 3 bases from V and 6 bases from J; bases unmatched to any gene: 7. The CDR3 is 14 amino acids. CDR3 DNA: TGTGCCAGCAGCTTGGGCAGGGGGGAGGCTGAAGCTTTCTTT. This gives the protein CASSLGRGEAEAFF.

This clone was counted only a few times. The J gene is TRBJ2-7, the V gene TRBV5-4, with a weak D call TRBD1 (6 bases). The CDR3 spans 15 residues. Germline V gene data show CDR1 as SGHNT and CDR2 as YYREEE (reference sequence). V was clipped by 0 bases and J by 0 bases, with 10 bases between them. In DNA, the CDR3 is TGTGCCAGCAGCTTGGTACAGGGCTTCTCCTACGAGCAGTACTTC. This codes for CASSLVQGFSYEQYF.

The V call is TRBV6-4, the J call TRBJ2-7; 9 nucleotides line up with TRBD2. Germline CDR1 reads MRHNA; CDR2 reads SNTAGT. Trimming at V came to 6 bases and at J to 4 bases, leaving 7 bases not matched to a gene. This CDR3 is built from 14 residues. CDR3 nucleotide sequence: TGTGCCAGCAGAACAACGACTAGCGGTTACGAGCAGTACTTC. Its protein is CASRTTTSGYEQYF.